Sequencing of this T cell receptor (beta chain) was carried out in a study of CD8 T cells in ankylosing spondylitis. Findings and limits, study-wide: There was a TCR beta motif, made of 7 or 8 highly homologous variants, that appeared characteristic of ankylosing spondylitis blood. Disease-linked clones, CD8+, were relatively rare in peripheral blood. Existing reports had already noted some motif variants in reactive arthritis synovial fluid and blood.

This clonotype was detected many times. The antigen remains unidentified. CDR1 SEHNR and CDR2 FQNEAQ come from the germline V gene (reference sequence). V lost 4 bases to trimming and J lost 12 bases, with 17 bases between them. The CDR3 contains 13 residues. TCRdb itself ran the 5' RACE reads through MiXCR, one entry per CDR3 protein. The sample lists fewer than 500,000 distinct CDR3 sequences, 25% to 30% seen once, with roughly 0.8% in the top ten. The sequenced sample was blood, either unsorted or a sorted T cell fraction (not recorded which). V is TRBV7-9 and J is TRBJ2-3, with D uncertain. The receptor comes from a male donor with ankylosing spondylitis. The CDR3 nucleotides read TGTGCCAGCAGCTCCTCCCAGAGACCCCGCCAGTATTTT. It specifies CASSSSQRPRQYF.